This record covers a single TCR beta chain. Sample time point: baseline, week 1 (first vaccination visit). The treatment is: pre-vaccination baseline after standard-of-care therapy. There were new WHO grade 3 or 4 astrocytomas in the donors, and these were IDH1-mutant and ATRX-lost. TCRdb's copy holds only in-frame clones and misses some; the assay was immunoSEQ multiplex PCR. The sample has over 30,000 clones, approximately 80% seen once. The trim removed 3 bases at V and 1 base at J, leaving 5 bases unmatched. CDR1 and CDR2 from the germline V gene are SGHRS and YFSETQ. CDR3 size: 16 residues. This record comes from a study of a mutant IDH1 vaccine in newly diagnosed glioma. Study as a whole: A 62.5% male, approximately 40% female split and a mean age of approximately 38 years characterized treated patients. Most patients had radiochemotherapy with temozolomide before enrollment; others had one alone.

The TCR was taken from a man aged 50-60 years with glioma. Some clones in this sample may be carry-over from other donors' samples. The sequences come from peripheral blood mononuclear cells (PBMCs), collected from a glioma patient treated with radiotherapy, temozolomide or both. The chain combines TRBV5-1 with TRBJ2-2, with 8 bases matching TRBD1. This chain's CDR3 is CASSSSGTGNTGELFF. CDR3 DNA sequence: TGCGCCAGCAGCTCATCCGGGACAGGGAACACCGGGGAGCTGTTTTTT.